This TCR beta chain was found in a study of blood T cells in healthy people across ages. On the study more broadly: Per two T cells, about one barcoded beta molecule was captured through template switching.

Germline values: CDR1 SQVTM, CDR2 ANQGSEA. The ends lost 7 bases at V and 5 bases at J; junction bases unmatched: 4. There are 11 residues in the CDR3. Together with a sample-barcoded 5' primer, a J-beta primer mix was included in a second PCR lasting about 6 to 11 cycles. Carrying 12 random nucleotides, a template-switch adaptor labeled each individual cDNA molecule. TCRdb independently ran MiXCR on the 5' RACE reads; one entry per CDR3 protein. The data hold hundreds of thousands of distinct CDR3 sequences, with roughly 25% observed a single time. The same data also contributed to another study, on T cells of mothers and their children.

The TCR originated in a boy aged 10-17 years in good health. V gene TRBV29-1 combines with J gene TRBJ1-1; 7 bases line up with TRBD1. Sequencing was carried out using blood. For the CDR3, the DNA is TGCAGCGGAGGACAGGTTACTGAAGCTTTCTTT. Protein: CSGGQVTEAFF.